These 7 T cell receptor beta chains were sequenced from one sample in a study of blood T cell repertoires in COVID-19. Only in-frame clones appear in the TCRdb table, and some are missing; sequencing was by immunoSEQ multiplex PCR. The repertoire holds 150,000 to 200,000 clones, with around 87% as singletons. The sequenced sample consisted of peripheral blood. All receptors derive from a man aged 35 to 55 with active or convalescent COVID-19.

The chain carries TRBV18 and TRBJ1-2, with D perhaps TRBD1 (6 bases). Germline CDR1 is KGHSH and CDR2 is LQKENI. The CDR3 spans 15 residues. V gave up 5 bases and J gave up 6 bases, with 19 bases separating them. CDR3 DNA sequence: TGTGCCAGCTCAGCACAGGGACACCGGACGGATGGCTACACCTTC. Translation gives CASSAQGHRTDGYTF.

The chain recombines TRBV18 with TRBJ1-2; D is ambiguous. Germline assignment: CDR1 KGHSH and CDR2 LQKENI. This CDR3 has 13 amino acids. The ends were cut back, 8 bases at V and 2 bases at J, with 12 bases in the middle. CDR3 loop: CASTPGLNYGYTF. The CDR3 DNA is TGTGCCAGCACTCCGGGGTTAAACTATGGCTACACCTTC.

V is TRBV7-9 and J is TRBJ1-2; D might be TRBD1 (6 bases). V dropped 3 bases and J dropped 8 bases, with 19 bases sitting between them. The CDR3 sequence is 15 residues long. Germline V gives CDR1 SEHNR, CDR2 FQNEAQ (reference sequence). For the CDR3, the DNA is TGTGCCAGCAGCTTTCCCTCGGGACACCTTAGAGGCTACACCTTC. This sequence encodes CASSFPSGHLRGYTF.

The chain's CDR3 is CASSGWGQGTEAFF. In nucleotides, the CDR3 is TGCGCCAGCAGCGGGTGGGGGCAGGGCACTGAAGCTTTCTTT. V and J are TRBV5-1 and TRBJ1-1; TRBD1 is a possible D gene (6 bases). V lost 4 bases and J 4 bases, leaving 14 bases between the germline ends. CDR3 length equals 14 residues. Looked up from germline, CDR1 is SGHRS and CDR2 is YFSETQ.

V gene TRBV6-6 combines with J gene TRBJ1-2; TRBD1 agrees at 9 bases. Germline lookup yields CDR1 MNHNY and CDR2 SVGAGI (reference sequence). The V and J ends lost 6 bases and 4 bases, in that order; junction bases with no gene match: 9. The length of the CDR3 is 15 residues. CDR3 sequence (DNA): TGTGCCAGCAGACCCACAGGGGGCGGGGGCTATGGCTACACCTTC. It yields the protein CASRPTGGGGYGYTF.

The chain couples TRBV5-1 to TRBJ1-1, with 8 bases identical to TRBD1. Unmatched junction bases numbered 13, after V lost 4 bases and J lost 8 bases. Germline V gene sequence: CDR1 SGHRS, CDR2 YFSETQ. CDR3 length: 15 residues. The CDR3: CASSLRADRASEAFF. Written as DNA, the CDR3 is TGCGCCAGCAGCCTCCGGGCGGACAGGGCATCAGAAGCTTTCTTT.

J is TRBJ2-7 and V is TRBV7-9; D unresolved. The V end was cut by 1 base, the J end by 3 bases, with 10 bases between. Germline V CDR1 and CDR2: SEHNR, FQNEAQ (reference sequence). The CDR3 consists of 14 residues. CDR3 amino acids: CASSLGQVNYEQYF. CDR3 nucleotide sequence: TGTGCCAGCAGCTTAGGGCAGGTTAACTACGAGCAGTACTTC.